This T cell receptor beta chain is drawn from a study of blood T cell repertoires in COVID-19 (dated by TCRdb to 2019 to 2021). For the wider study: Samples from collaborators originated in the United States, Italy and Spain and spanned both the acute and convalescent phases of COVID-19. The repertoires were released in a freely available public database intended as a resource for research on the immune response to SARS-CoV-2. Where available, HLA class I and class II types were taken from metadata supplied by the sample provider and were not determined by assay-based typing. Deeply sampled blood TCRbeta repertoires from subjects exposed to, actively infected with, or recovered from COVID-19 were included in the dataset. The material from the prospective study consisted of cDNA or gDNA derived from T cells, B-cell-depleted T cells, or PBMCs. A de-identified subject ID, COVID-19 status, age in years and sex were almost always included in the sample metadata. The samples were drawn from two sources: the first 160 participants of the ongoing ImmuneRACE study, and 1,000 to 1,500 subjects contributed by 6 global collaborators.

What the authors observed across the whole study: The amount of clinical and demographic metadata varied by source and participant and was provided uncurated.

Collaborating institutions collected whole blood in K2EDTA tubes following their own protocols. Collaborator samples were shipped for TCRbeta analysis as frozen whole blood, isolated PBMCs, or DNA extracted from either sample type. Trimming takes 4 bases off V and 5 bases off J; junction bases not matched to a gene: 11. Via the germline V gene, CDR1 is SGHRS and CDR2 YFSETQ. From its cysteine to its phenylalanine, the CDR3 spans 15 amino acids. Only CDR3 DNA is held: 45 bases, read in frame from base 1. The immunoSEQ Assay, a bias-controlled multiplex PCR, was used to amplify TCRbeta CDR3 regions from genomic DNA. On the authors' methods: The number of nucleated cells in each sample was estimated from the amplification of reference gene primers within the assay. To quantify the absolute abundance of each unique TCRbeta CDR3 rearrangement, sequence reads were collapsed and filtered. For each sample, productive Simpson clonality was calculated as the square root of Simpson's diversity index across productive rearrangements. This is the immuneACCESS table as TCRdb keeps it, with only in-frame sequences that have V and J called. A part of the clones is gone; compared with another copy, unresolved V genes explain less than half, and the rest is unexplained. V and J calls and clone size come straight from that table; D and trimming were deduced from the DNA. The sample table shows under 250,000 clones, and 80% are seen once. The top ten clones comprise 13% of the sample.

Points on this clone: The clone's antigen remains unknown. Base qualities are missing; no much larger clone stands one base away.

The sequence joins TRBV5-1 to TRBJ2-5; 7 of the junction bases match TRBD1. The sample consisted of peripheral blood. The source of this sequence is a human donor in a cohort sampled during active COVID-19. The CDR3 corresponds to CASSRLGVRGETQYF. The bases read TGCGCCAGCAGCCGTCTAGGGGTCAGGGGGGAGACCCAGTACTTC.